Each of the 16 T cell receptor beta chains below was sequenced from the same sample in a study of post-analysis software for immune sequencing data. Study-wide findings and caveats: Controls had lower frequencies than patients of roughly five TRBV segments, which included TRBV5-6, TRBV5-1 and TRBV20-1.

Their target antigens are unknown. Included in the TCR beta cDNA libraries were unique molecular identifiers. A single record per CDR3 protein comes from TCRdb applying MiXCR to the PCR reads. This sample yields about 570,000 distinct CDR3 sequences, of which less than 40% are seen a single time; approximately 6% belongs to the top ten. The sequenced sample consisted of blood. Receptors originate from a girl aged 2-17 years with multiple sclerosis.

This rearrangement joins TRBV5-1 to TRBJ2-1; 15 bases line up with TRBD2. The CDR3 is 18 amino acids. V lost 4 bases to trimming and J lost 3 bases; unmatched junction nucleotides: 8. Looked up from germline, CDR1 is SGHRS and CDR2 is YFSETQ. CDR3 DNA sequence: TGCGCCAGCAGCCAACCCGGGACTAGCGGGGGGAACTACAATGAGCAGTTCTTC. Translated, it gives CASSQPGTSGGNYNEQFF.

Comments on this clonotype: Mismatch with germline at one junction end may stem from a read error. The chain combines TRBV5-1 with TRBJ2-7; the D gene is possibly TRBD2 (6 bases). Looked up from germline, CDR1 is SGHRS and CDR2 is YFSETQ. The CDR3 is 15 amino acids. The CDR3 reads CASSLEPGVQYEQYF. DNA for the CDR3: TGCGCCAGTAGCTTGGAGCCGGGAGTGCAATACGAGCAGTACTTC.

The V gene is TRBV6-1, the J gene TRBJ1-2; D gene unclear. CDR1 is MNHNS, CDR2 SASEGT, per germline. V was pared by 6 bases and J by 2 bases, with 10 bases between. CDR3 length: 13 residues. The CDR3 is CASRGATNYGYTF. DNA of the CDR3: TGTGCCAGCAGGGGAGCAACCAACTATGGCTACACCTTC.

CDR3 loop: CATSRDLGLGGNQPQHF. The CDR3 coding sequence is TGTGCCACCAGCAGAGATTTGGGGCTCGGGGGCAATCAGCCCCAGCATTTT. This chain uses TRBV15 with TRBJ1-5; TRBD1 is a possible D gene (5 bases). CDR3 length equals 17 residues. CDR1 and CDR2 from the germline V gene are LNHNV and YYDKDF (reference sequence). Trimming took off 0 bases at V and 2 bases at J, with 14 bases between the two ends.

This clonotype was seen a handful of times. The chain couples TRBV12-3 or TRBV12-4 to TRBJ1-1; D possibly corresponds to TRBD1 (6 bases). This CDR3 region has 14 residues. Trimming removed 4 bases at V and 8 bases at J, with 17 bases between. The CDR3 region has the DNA TGTGCCAGCAGTTGGACAGACCCACGAGTCGAAGCTTTCTTT. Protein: CASSWTDPRVEAFF.

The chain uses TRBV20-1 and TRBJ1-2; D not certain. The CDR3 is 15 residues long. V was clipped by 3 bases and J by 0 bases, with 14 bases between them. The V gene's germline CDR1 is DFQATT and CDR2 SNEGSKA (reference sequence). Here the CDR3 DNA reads TGCAGTGCTAGGGACGTCGGCGACGCTAACTATGGCTACACCTTC. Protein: CSARDVGDANYGYTF.

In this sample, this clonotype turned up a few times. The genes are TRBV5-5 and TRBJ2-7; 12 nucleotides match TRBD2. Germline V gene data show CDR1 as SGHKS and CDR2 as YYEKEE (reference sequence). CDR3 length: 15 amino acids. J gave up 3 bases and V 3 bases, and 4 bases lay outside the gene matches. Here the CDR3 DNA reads TGTGCCAGCAGCTGGACTAGCGGGGAGAGCTACGAGCAGTACTTC. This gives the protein CASSWTSGESYEQYF.

The CDR3 sequence is CASSAGTHRGQAFF. The CDR3 coding sequence is TGTGCCAGCAGCGCAGGAACCCACAGGGGGCAAGCTTTCTTT. The chain is built from TRBV9 and TRBJ1-1, with 9 nucleotides matching TRBD1. Germline CDR1 is SGDLS and CDR2 is YYNGEE. This CDR3 region has 14 residues. The ends lost 3 bases at V and 9 bases at J; junction bases unmatched: 9.

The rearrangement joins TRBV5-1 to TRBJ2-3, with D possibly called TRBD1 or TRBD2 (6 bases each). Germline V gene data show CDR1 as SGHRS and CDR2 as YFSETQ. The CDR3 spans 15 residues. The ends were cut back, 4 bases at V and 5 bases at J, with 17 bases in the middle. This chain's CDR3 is CASSTRGGSGDTQYF. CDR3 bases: TGCGCCAGCAGCACCCGAGGGGGGTCAGGAGATACGCAGTATTTT.

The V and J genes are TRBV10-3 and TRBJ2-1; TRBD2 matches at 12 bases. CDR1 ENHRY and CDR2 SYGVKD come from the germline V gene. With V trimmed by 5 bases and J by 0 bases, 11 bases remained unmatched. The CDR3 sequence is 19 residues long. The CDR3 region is CAISTQWASGGVSYNEQFF. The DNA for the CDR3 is TGTGCCATCAGTACCCAATGGGCTAGCGGGGGGGTCTCCTACAATGAGCAGTTCTTC.

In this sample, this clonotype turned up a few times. The CDR3 DNA reads TGTGCCAGCAGCTTGTATTTGGACGTGGAGACCCAGTACTTC. Translated: CASSLYLDVETQYF. The V call is TRBV5-5, the J call TRBJ2-5; D ambiguous. Germline V CDR1 and CDR2: SGHKS, YYEKEE (reference sequence). The ends were cut back, 1 base at V and 5 bases at J, with 12 bases in the middle. The CDR3 contains 14 residues.

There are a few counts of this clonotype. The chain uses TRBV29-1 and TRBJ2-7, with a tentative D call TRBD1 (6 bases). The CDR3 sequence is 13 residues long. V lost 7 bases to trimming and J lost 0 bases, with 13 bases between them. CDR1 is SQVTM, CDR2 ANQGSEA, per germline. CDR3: CSAVGHRSYEQYF. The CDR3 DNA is TGCAGCGCCGTGGGACACCGCTCCTACGAGCAGTACTTC.

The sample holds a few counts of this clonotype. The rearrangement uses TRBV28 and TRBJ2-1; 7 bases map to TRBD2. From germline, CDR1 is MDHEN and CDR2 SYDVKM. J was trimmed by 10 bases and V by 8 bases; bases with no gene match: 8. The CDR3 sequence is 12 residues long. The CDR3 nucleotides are TGTGCCAGCTCGGGGGGACCATACGAGCAGTTCTTC. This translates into CASSGGPYEQFF.

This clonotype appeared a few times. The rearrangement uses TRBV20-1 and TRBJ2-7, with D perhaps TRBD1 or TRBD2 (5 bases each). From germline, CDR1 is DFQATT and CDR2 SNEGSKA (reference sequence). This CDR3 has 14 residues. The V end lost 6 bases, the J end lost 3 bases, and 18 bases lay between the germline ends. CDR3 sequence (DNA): TGCAGTGCAGCCGGGACCGCCACCCTCTACGAGCAGTACTTC. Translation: CSAAGTATLYEQYF.

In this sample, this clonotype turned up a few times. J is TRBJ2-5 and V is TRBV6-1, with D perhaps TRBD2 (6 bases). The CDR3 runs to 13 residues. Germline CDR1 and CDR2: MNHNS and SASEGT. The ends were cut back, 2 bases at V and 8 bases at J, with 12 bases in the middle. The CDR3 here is CASSELGGATQYF. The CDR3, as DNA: TGTGCCAGCAGTGAACTTGGAGGGGCCACCCAGTACTTC.

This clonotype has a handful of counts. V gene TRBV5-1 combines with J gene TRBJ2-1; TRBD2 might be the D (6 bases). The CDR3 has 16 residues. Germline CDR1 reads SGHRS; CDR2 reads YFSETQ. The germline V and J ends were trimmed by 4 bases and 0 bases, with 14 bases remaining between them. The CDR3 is CASSRGTLDSYNEQFF. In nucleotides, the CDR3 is TGCGCCAGCAGCCGCGGGACGTTGGACTCCTACAATGAGCAGTTCTTC.